The 10 T cell receptor beta chains below all came from one sample that was sequenced in a study of cytomegalovirus exposure and HLA in healthy donors. PCR employed 60 Vbeta and 13 Jbeta primers. Produced via immunoSEQ multiplex PCR; TCRdb's table is partial and in-frame only. The table includes about 120,000 clones, 80% detected once. Sequencing was done on a sample of PBMCs. These receptors were collected from a female donor in good health and CMV-seropositive.

This chain links TRBV30 with TRBJ2-5; 8 bases are a match to TRBD1. With the DNA end fitting TRBJ2-7 better, the J assignment may be wrong. Germline CDR1 and CDR2: GTSNPN and SVGIG (reference sequence). The CDR3 covers 13 residues. The CDR3 nucleotides are TGTGCCTGGAGCCAGGACAGGGACTACGAGCAGTACTTC. It specifies CAWSQDRDYEQYF.

This rearrangement joins TRBV6-1 to TRBJ2-6; D remains unclear. The CDR3 loop spans 15 amino acids. Germline V gene lookup returns CDR1 MNHNS and CDR2 SASEGT. The V end was cut by 4 bases, the J end by 2 bases, with 9 bases between. CDR3 DNA: TGTGCCAGCAGTGGGGCAGTAGCTGGGGCCAACGTCCTGACTTTC. It yields the protein CASSGAVAGANVLTF.

J is TRBJ1-6 and V is TRBV27, with 9 nucleotides matching TRBD1. This CDR3 has 18 residues. Germline lookup yields CDR1 MNHEY and CDR2 SMNVEV (reference sequence). The ends lost 3 bases at V and 3 bases at J; junction bases unmatched: 9. Here the CDR3 DNA reads TGTGCCAGCAGTTTTGACTTGCCGGGACAGGGCTATAATTCACCCCTCCACTTT. Translating gives CASSFDLPGQGYNSPLHF.

This chain joins TRBV5-1 and TRBJ1-6; TRBD1 might be the D (6 bases). Germline V gives CDR1 SGHRS, CDR2 YFSETQ. This CDR3 contains 14 residues. V lost 5 bases to trimming and J lost 4 bases, with 10 bases between them. CDR3 bases: TGCGCCAGCAGGGGGGCATCTTATAATTCACCCCTCCACTTT. It translates to CASRGASYNSPLHF.

The chain combines TRBV29-1 with TRBJ1-2; possibly TRBD1 for D (5 bases). V was pared by 0 bases and J by 8 bases, with 13 bases between. Germline V gene data show CDR1 as SQVTM and CDR2 as ANQGSEA. The CDR3 is 13 amino acids. CDR3 residues: CSVEDVMTEGYTF. The DNA of the CDR3 is TGCAGCGTTGAAGATGTGATGACAGAGGGCTACACCTTC.

The chain combines TRBV5-4 with TRBJ1-2, with D maybe TRBD1 (6 bases). Per germline, CDR1 SGHNT and CDR2 YYREEE (reference sequence). V lost 0 bases to trimming and J lost 8 bases, with 14 bases between them. CDR3 length equals 14 residues. The CDR3 sequence: CASSLVGGALGYTF. In DNA, the CDR3 is TGTGCCAGCAGCTTGGTTGGGGGCGCATTAGGCTACACCTTC.

The chain joins TRBV7-2 to TRBJ2-1, with D uncertain. V lost 2 bases and J lost 5, with 7 bases in between. This CDR3 spans 13 amino acids. Germline CDR1 is SGHTA and CDR2 is FQGNSA. CDR3 sequence: CASSLNVDNEQFF. CDR3 DNA sequence: TGTGCCAGCAGCTTAAATGTCGACAATGAGCAGTTCTTC.

The rearrangement links TRBV7-9 to TRBJ2-7; D is unclear. Trimming removed 5 bases at V and 2 bases at J, with 13 bases between. CDR1 is SEHNR, CDR2 FQNEAQ, per germline (reference sequence). CDR3 size: 14 residues. The CDR3 loop is CASSRNTLPYEQYF. CDR3 nucleotides: TGTGCCAGCAGCCGAAACACGTTGCCCTACGAGCAGTACTTC.

This clone has a single count. CDR3 coding DNA: TGTGCCTGGAACCAAGGGGGACCCTCGCCGTCACCCCTCCACTTT. Translation gives CAWNQGGPSPSPLHF. The chain uses TRBV30 and TRBJ1-6; the D gene is possibly TRBD1 (6 bases). V lost 4 bases, J lost 10 bases, and 20 bases lay in between. This CDR3 spans 15 amino acids. Germline CDR1 is GTSNPN and CDR2 is SVGIG (reference sequence).

The gene calls are TRBV7-9 and TRBJ2-5, with D possibly being TRBD2 (5 bases). V shed 2 bases and J shed 2 bases, with 6 bases lying between them. Germline-derived CDR1 and CDR2 are SEHNR and FQNEAQ (reference sequence). The CDR3 consists of 13 residues. The DNA for the CDR3 is TGTGCCAGCAGCTTATCGGGGCAAGAGACCCAGTACTTC. This gives the protein CASSLSGQETQYF.